This T cell receptor (beta chain) comes out of a study of T cell responses to AZD1222 COVID-19 vaccine. The CDR3 totals 12 residues. Germline loops: CDR1 MNHEY, CDR2 SVGAGI. V was shortened by 7 bases and J by 10 bases, with 14 bases between the two germline ends. Broader study findings: Most donors were white British, females outnumbered males, and clonal diversity was possibly underestimated. Across the whole spike, CD4 TCRs peaked at regions 160-218 and 743-854. Repertoire collection took place solely once the T cell response had peaked.

Turning to this clone: Antigen unknown.

Both about-4-week and about-12-week second-dose recipients were combined. Assay used: immunoSEQ multiplex PCR; TCRdb lists only in-frame clones, some missing. This sample has 70,000 to 100,000 clones; 80% to 95% occur once, and the top ten carry about 3.4%. V is TRBV6-5 and J is TRBJ2-1, with D possibly TRBD1 on 6 matching bases. Sequenced material: peripheral blood, taken 28 days after the second AZD1222 dose. The clonotype comes from an adult who received the AZD1222 COVID-19 vaccine. The DNA for the CDR3 is TGTGCCAGCATTGTGTCGCAGGGGGAGCAGTTCTTC. Amino acid sequence: CASIVSQGEQFF.